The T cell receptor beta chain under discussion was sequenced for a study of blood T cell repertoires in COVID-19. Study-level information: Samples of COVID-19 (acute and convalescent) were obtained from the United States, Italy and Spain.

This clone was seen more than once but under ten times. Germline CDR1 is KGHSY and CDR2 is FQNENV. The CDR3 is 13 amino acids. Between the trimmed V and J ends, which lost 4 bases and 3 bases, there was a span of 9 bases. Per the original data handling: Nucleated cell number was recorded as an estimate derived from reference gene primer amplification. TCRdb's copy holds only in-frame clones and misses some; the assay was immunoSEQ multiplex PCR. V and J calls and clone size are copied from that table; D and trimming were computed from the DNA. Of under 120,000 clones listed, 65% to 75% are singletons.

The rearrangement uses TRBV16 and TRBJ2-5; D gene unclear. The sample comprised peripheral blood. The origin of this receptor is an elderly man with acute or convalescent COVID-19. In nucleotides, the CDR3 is TGTGCCAGCAGCCGTCGACTCGAAGAGACCCAGTACTTC. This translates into CASSRRLEETQYF.